What follows is one T cell receptor (beta chain) and its context. V was clipped by 0 bases and J by 13 bases, with 15 bases between them. This CDR3 contains 14 residues. Germline CDR1 and CDR2: LGHNA and YNFKEQ. The data were obtained in a study of Ad26.COV2.S vaccination and SARS-CoV-2 variants. Treatment: about 20 received Ad26.COV2.S at low or high dose, single or two shots; roughly 5 received placebo; per-sample allocation not given. Sample collection was performed on day 63 after the first vaccine or placebo injection. An 18-55-year-old adult in Boston served as donor. Spike of the Wuhan-strain SARS-CoV-2 was expressed by an Ad26 vector, which formed the vaccine. Method: immunoSEQ multiplex PCR; TCRdb's copy keeps in-frame clones and lacks some. The sample shows a few hundred thousand clones, 80% to 90% of them seen only once.

The chain uses TRBV4-2 and TRBJ2-2; tentative D call: TRBD2 (5 bases). The TCR sequence derives from a person between 18 and 60 years old who received the Ad26.COV2.S COVID-19 vaccine or a placebo. Sequencing used peripheral blood, obtained in a trial of Ad26.COV2.S vaccine versus placebo. The CDR3 region has the DNA TGTGCCAGCAGCCAAGAGTCGACTATCCGCAGGCTGTTTTTT. This gives the protein CASSQESTIRRLFF.